The source of this T cell receptor beta chain is a study of shared clonotypes between healthy human individuals. Turning to the study itself: Three CD4 naive, three CD4 memory, two CD8 naive and one CD8 memory plate were used per donor.

Data came from immunoSEQ multiplex PCR; TCRdb stores just in-frame clones and leaves some out. The sample has 2 million to 2.5 million clones; approximately 94% are singletons. Trimming shortened V by 5 bases and J by 8 bases, and 18 bases separated the two germline ends. Germline V gives CDR1 SGHTA, CDR2 FQGNSA. This CDR3 contains 14 residues. This receptor was taken from a young man in good health. Sequenced input: naive CD4+ T cells sorted from blood. Documented subset: CD45RA+ positively selected. The chain is built from TRBV7-2 and TRBJ1-2; D ambiguous. This CDR3 reads CASSPDLSVGGYTF. CDR3 nucleotides: TGTGCCAGCAGCCCCGATCTAAGCGTGGGCGGCTACACCTTC.